In its sample, the clone carrying this TCR beta chain was seen many times. Its antigen is as yet unknown. The data were obtained in a study of human T cells and chemical hapten exposure. Across the study: Variation in per-sample TCR yields came mainly from small pooled library volume differences.

TCRdb reprocessed the RACE reads with MiXCR, giving one entry per CDR3 protein. The sample has about 64,000 distinct CDR3 sequences; 10% to 12% are singletons. The study's findings and limits: Expanded TCRs created a significantly greater count of big CDR3 similarity clusters than controls did. TCRs at high frequency, those above 1 in 1000, did not change with DPC sensitization.

The CDR3 sequence is 15 residues long. V gave up 7 bases and J gave up 3 bases, with 20 bases separating them. CDR1 is SQVTM, CDR2 ANQGSEA, per germline. Time point noted: pre-sensitization, week 0. The treatment was: therapeutic diphenylcyclopropenone sensitization with weekly scalp DPC. Blood was collected ahead of every patch test applied. The source of this sequence is a woman between 35 and 50 years old with alopecia areata. Some clones in this sample may be carry-over from other donors' samples. The source material was whole blood, sampled in connection with sensitization to the hapten diphenylcyclopropenone (DPC). This chain uses TRBV29-1 with TRBJ2-3, with D possibly matching TRBD1 (6 bases). The chain's CDR3 is CSADEQGRGTDTQYF. Here the CDR3 DNA reads TGCAGCGCCGATGAGCAGGGTAGGGGGACAGATACGCAGTATTTT.